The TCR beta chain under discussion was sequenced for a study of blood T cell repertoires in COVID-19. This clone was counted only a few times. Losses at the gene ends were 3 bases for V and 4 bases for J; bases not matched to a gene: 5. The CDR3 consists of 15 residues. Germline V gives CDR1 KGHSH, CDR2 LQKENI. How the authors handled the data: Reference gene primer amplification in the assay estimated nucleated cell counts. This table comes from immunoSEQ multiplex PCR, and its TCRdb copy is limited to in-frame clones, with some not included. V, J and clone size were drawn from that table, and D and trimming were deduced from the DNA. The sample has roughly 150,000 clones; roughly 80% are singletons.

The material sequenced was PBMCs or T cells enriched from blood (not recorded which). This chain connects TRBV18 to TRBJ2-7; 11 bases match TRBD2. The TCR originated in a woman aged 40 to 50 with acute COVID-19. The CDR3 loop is CASSPGGTSGYEQYF. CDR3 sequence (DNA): TGTGCCAGCTCACCGGGCGGGACTAGCGGTTACGAGCAGTACTTC. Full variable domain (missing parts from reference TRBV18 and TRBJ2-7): NAGVMQNPRHLVRRRGQEARLRCSPMKGHSHVYWYRQLPEEGLKFMVYLQKENIIDESGMPKERFSAEFPKEGPSILRIQQVVRGDSAAYFCASSPGGTSGYEQYFGPGTRLTVT.